The rows below give T cell receptor beta chains drawn from one sample of a study of control samples from healthy donors and cancer patients. Some clones are missing from TCRdb's copy, which holds only in-frame ones; the method was immunoSEQ multiplex PCR. The data show 90,000 to 150,000 clones, more than 70% seen once. The sequenced sample consisted of blood. These receptors were obtained from a man in his forties in good health. Both conserved end residues are part of each CDR3. A D gene is named only where the DNA matches it firmly. Not every row has a clone size; where given, it reads once, few, many or a size class.

j_call d_call v_call clone_size cdr3_aa cdr3_nt
TRBJ2-1 NA TRBV6-6 NA CASSYSIESEQFF TGTGCCAGCAGTTACTCGATTGAAAGTGAGCAGTTCTTC
TRBJ1-2 NA TRBV15 NA CATSKGSYGYTF TGTGCCACCAGCAAAGGATCCTATGGCTACACCTTC
TRBJ1-3 TRBD1 TRBV6-1 NA CASSQTGTAGNTIYF TGTGCCAGCAGTCAAACCGGGACAGCAGGAAACACCATATATTTT
TRBJ1-2 TRBD1 TRBV29-1 NA CSSGQGNYGYTF TGCAGTTCGGGACAGGGAAACTATGGCTACACCTTC
TRBJ1-6 TRBD1 TRBV4-1 few CASSLVGQVDNSPLHF TGCGCCAGCAGCCTAGTCGGACAGGTAGATAATTCACCCCTCCACTTT
TRBJ1-2 NA TRBV7-3 NA CASSLGGLRDYGYTF TGTGCCAGCAGCTTAGGAGGTTTACGGGACTATGGCTACACCTTC
TRBJ2-1 NA TRBV3-1/TRBV3-2 NA CASSHLGGEQFF TGTGCCAGCAGCCACCTCGGAGGCGAGCAGTTCTTC
TRBJ1-3 NA TRBV30 NA CAWSIPLISRGASGNTIYF TGTGCCTGGAGTATCCCCCTAATCTCCAGGGGAGCATCTGGAAACACCATATATTTT
TRBJ1-2 TRBD1 TRBV29-1 NA CSVEGQGYGYTF TGCAGCGTGGAGGGACAGGGGTATGGCTACACCTTC
TRBJ1-2 TRBD1 TRBV3-1/TRBV3-2 NA CASSLRGGHGYTF TGTGCCAGCAGCCTCAGGGGGGGGCACGGCTACACCTTC
TRBJ2-3 NA TRBV2 NA CASSEPRTSTDTQYF TGTGCCAGCAGTGAACCCCGGACTAGCACAGATACGCAGTATTTT
TRBJ2-7 NA TRBV27 NA CASSFRGAVEQYF TGTGCCAGCAGTTTCCGGGGAGCTGTCGAGCAGTACTTC
TRBJ2-5 TRBD2 TRBV5-1 NA CASSLAGTSGGGETQYF TGCGCCAGCAGCTTGGCCGGGACTAGCGGGGGTGGGGAGACCCAGTACTTC
TRBJ2-2 TRBD2 TRBV12-3/TRBV12-4 NA CASKAGEAGELFF TGTGCCAGCAAAGCGGGGGAGGCCGGGGAGCTGTTTTTT
TRBJ1-1 NA TRBV5-1 NA CASGGGMNTEAFF TGCGCCAGCGGAGGGGGGATGAACACTGAAGCTTTCTTT
TRBJ2-2 TRBD1 TRBV6-5 NA CASSEDRAGELFF TGTGCCAGCAGCGAGGACAGGGCCGGGGAGCTGTTTTTT
TRBJ1-1 NA TRBV12-3/TRBV12-4 NA CASSLRLYTEAFF TGTGCCAGCAGTTTACGGCTGTACACTGAAGCTTTCTTT
TRBJ1-2 NA TRBV9 NA CASTTDANNYGYTF TGTGCCAGCACAACCGACGCGAATAACTATGGCTACACCTTC
TRBJ2-1 TRBD1 TRBV2 NA CASRPGQGYNEQFF TGTGCCAGCAGGCCGGGACAGGGATACAATGAGCAGTTCTTC
TRBJ1-3 NA TRBV3-1/TRBV3-2 NA CASSQYRQSSGNTIYF TGTGCCAGCAGCCAGTACAGACAAAGCTCTGGAAACACCATATATTTT
TRBJ2-7 TRBD1 TRBV7-2 NA CASSTGTGYYEQYF TGTGCCAGCAGCACCGGGACAGGCTACTACGAGCAGTACTTC
TRBJ1-5 NA TRBV3-1/TRBV3-2 NA CASSSKGQPQHF TGTGCCAGCAGCTCAAAGGGTCAGCCCCAGCATTTT
TRBJ2-7 NA TRBV28 once CASSFHRQDSYEQYF TGTGCCAGCAGTTTTCACCGACAGGACTCCTACGAGCAGTACTTC
TRBJ2-7 TRBD1 TRBV3-1/TRBV3-2 NA CASSQGSTGVEQYF TGTGCCAGCAGCCAAGGATCGACAGGGGTTGAGCAGTACTTC
TRBJ1-6 NA TRBV5-4 NA CASSLAGTNSPLHF TGTGCCAGCAGCTTGGCGGGGACTAATTCACCCCTCCACTTT
TRBJ2-3 TRBD1 TRBV5-1 NA CASSLGQGPDTQYF TGCGCCAGCAGCCTGGGACAGGGCCCAGATACGCAGTATTTT
TRBJ2-3 TRBD2 TRBV4-2 NA CASSQVTGGPADTQYF TGTGCCAGCAGCCAAGTGACGGGGGGGCCAGCAGATACGCAGTATTTT
TRBJ2-5 TRBD1 TRBV7-7 NA CASSPSGQLAGETQYF TGTGCCAGCAGCCCTTCGGGACAGCTGGCAGGGGAGACCCAGTACTTC
TRBJ1-2 NA TRBV30 few CAWSPRGRNYGYTF TGTGCCTGGAGTCCTAGGGGCCGGAACTATGGCTACACCTTC
TRBJ2-7 NA TRBV13 NA CASSFQGNEQYF TGTGCCAGCAGCTTTCAGGGAAACGAGCAGTACTTC
TRBJ2-5 TRBD2 TRBV5-4 few CASSLATSGQETQYF TGTGCCAGCAGCTTGGCCACTAGCGGACAAGAGACCCAGTACTTC
TRBJ2-1 NA TRBV10-1 NA CASSEEPGAPPNEQFF TGCGCCAGCAGTGAGGAGCCGGGGGCTCCACCCAATGAGCAGTTCTTC
TRBJ2-7 NA TRBV13 NA CASSLDYHEQYF TGTGCCAGCAGCTTAGATTACCACGAGCAGTACTTC
TRBJ2-7 TRBD2 TRBV18 NA CASSPRLAEEQYF TGTGCCAGCTCACCACGGCTAGCGGAAGAGCAGTACTTC
TRBJ1-1 NA TRBV20-1 NA CSASPGSDTEAFF TGCAGTGCTAGTCCGGGGAGTGACACTGAAGCTTTCTTT
TRBJ1-2 NA TRBV30 NA CAWKKGTNYGYTF TGTGCCTGGAAGAAAGGGACGAACTATGGCTACACCTTC
TRBJ2-1 NA TRBV9 NA CASSVESRGYNEQFF TGTGCCAGCAGCGTAGAATCCCGAGGGTACAATGAGCAGTTCTTC
TRBJ1-4 NA TRBV5-1 NA CASSSAGGGNEKLFF TGCGCCAGCAGCTCAGCCGGAGGGGGTAATGAAAAACTGTTTTTT
TRBJ1-1 NA TRBV7-8 NA CASSFGIMNTEAFF TGTGCCAGCAGCTTTGGGATAATGAACACTGAAGCTTTCTTT
TRBJ2-7 TRBD1 TRBV2 once CASSTGTGGNEQYF TGTGCCAGCAGTACCGGGACAGGGGGCAACGAGCAGTACTTC
TRBJ1-1 NA TRBV18 NA CASSPNEGNTEAFF TGTGCCAGCTCACCAAACGAGGGAAACACTGAAGCTTTCTTT
TRBJ1-1 NA TRBV21-1 once CASSKDMGWDTEAFF TGTGCCAGCAGCAAAGATATGGGCTGGGACACTGAAGCTTTCTTT
TRBJ1-6 NA TRBV30 NA CAWSVPDRGPLHF TGTGCCTGGAGTGTACCCGACAGAGGGCCCCTCCACTTT
TRBJ1-5 NA TRBV12-5 once CASGSGLDGQPQHF TGTGCTAGTGGTTCCGGACTCGACGGTCAGCCCCAGCATTTT
TRBJ1-1 TRBD1 TRBV6-5 NA CASSYDRQGFATEAFF TGTGCCAGCAGTTATGATAGACAGGGATTTGCGACTGAAGCTTTCTTT
TRBJ2-6 TRBD1 TRBV7-6 NA CASSLRQGSGANVLTF TGTGCCAGCAGCTTGAGACAGGGCTCTGGGGCCAACGTCCTGACTTTC
TRBJ1-2 NA TRBV15 NA CATSRDPKVPSYGYTF TGTGCCACCAGCAGAGATCCTAAAGTTCCTAGCTATGGCTACACCTTC
TRBJ2-1 NA TRBV3-1/TRBV3-2 once CASSQESGGASYNEQFF TGTGCCAGCAGCCAAGAGAGTGGGGGGGCGTCCTACAATGAGCAGTTCTTC
TRBJ1-4 NA TRBV19 NA CASSLGTVATNEKLFF TGTGCCAGTAGTCTCGGGACCGTGGCAACTAATGAAAAACTGTTTTTT
TRBJ2-6 NA TRBV2 NA CASTEQGSGANVLTF TGTGCCAGCACTGAGCAGGGTTCTGGGGCCAACGTCCTGACTTTC
TRBJ2-3 NA TRBV5-4 NA CASSPSTDTQYF TGTGCCAGCAGCCCCAGCACAGATACGCAGTATTTT
TRBJ1-1 NA TRBV5-6 once CASSSPGQNTEAFF TGTGCCAGCAGCTCACCGGGACAGAACACTGAAGCTTTCTTT